This T cell receptor beta chain was sequenced for a study of T-cell reconstitution after alpha-beta-depleted transplantation in children. A TCRbeta library incorporating unique molecular identifiers was prepared. TCRdb independently ran MiXCR on the PCR reads; one entry per CDR3 protein. The profile shows roughly 190,000 distinct CDR3 sequences, roughly 15% of them singletons. The V and J ends lost 6 bases and 5 bases respectively, with 17 bases between them. From germline, CDR1 is MNHNS and CDR2 SASEGT. This CDR3 has 14 residues. The receptor was isolated from a human donor who donated a stem cell graft to a child with acute lymphoblastic leukemia. The chain joins TRBV6-1 to TRBJ2-7; D remains unclear. The sample here was PBMCs from the stem cell graft donor, taken from the stem cell graft. CDR3 in amino acids: CASSQPPYHHEQYF. The CDR3, as DNA: TGTGCCAGCAGCCAACCTCCCTATCATCACGAGCAGTACTTC.